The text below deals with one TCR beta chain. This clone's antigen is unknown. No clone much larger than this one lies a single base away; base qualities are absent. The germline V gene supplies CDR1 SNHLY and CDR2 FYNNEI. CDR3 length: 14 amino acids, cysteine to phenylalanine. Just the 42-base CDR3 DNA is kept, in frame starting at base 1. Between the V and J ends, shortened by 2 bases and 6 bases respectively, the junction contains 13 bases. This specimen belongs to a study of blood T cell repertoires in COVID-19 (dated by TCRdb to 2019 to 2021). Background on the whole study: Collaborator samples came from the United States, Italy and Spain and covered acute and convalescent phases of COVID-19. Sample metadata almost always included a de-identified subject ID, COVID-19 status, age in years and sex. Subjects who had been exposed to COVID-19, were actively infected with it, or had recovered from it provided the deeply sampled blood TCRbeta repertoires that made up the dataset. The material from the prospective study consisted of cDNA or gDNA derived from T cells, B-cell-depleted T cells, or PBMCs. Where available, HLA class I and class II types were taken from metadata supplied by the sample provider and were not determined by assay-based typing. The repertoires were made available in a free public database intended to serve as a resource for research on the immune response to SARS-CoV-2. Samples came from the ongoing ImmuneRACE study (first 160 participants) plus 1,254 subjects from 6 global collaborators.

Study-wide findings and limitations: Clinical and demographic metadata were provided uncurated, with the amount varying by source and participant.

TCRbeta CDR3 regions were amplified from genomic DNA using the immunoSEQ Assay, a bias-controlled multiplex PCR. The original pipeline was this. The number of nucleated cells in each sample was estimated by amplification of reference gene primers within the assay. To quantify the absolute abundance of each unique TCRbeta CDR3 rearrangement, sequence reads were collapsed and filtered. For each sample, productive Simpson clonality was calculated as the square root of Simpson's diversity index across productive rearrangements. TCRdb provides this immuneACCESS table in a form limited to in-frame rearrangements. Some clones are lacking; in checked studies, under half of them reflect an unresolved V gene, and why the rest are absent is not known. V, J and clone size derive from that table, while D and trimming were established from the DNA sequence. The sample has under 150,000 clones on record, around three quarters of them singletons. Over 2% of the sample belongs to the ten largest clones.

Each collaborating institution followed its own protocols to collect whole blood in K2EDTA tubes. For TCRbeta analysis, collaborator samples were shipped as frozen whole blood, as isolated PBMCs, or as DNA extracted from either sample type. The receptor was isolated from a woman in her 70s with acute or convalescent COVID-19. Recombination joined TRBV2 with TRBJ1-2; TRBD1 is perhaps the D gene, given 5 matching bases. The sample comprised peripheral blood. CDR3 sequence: CASSERAGMDGYTF. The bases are TGTGCCAGCAGTGAAAGAGCAGGGATGGATGGCTACACCTTC. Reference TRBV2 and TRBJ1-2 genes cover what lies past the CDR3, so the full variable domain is EPEVTQTPSHQVTQMGQEVILRCVPISNHLYFYWYRQILGQKVEFLVSFYNNEISEKSEIFDDQFSVERPDGSNFTLKIRSTKLEDSAMYFCASSERAGMDGYTFGSGTRLTVV.